The subject of this entry is one T cell receptor beta chain. This specimen belongs to a study of neoadjuvant anti-PD-1 for oral cavity cancer. Clones were sequenced by immunoSEQ multiplex PCR, and TCRdb holds only the in-frame ones, with some missing. The data show 55,000 to 80,000 clones, about four fifths seen once. V shed 2 bases and J shed 3 bases, with 12 bases lying between them. The CDR3 has 15 amino acids. Germline V gene data show CDR1 as SGHDT and CDR2 as YYEEEE. The patients had HPV-negative, locally advanced oral cavity squamous cell carcinoma. The chain couples TRBV5-6 to TRBJ2-1, with D possibly TRBD1 on 5 matching bases. This clonotype originated in a person aged 40 to 85 with oral cavity squamous cell carcinoma. This material consisted of PBMCs, taken before nivolumab (anti-PD-1) treatment. CDR3 sequence (DNA): TGTGCCAGCAGCTTATTTTCGACAGTCTACAATGAGCAGTTCTTC. It encodes CASSLFSTVYNEQFF.